Listed below are T cell receptor beta chains from one sample, sequenced in a study of blood T cell repertoires in COVID-19. Profiling relied on immunoSEQ multiplex PCR, and the TCRdb table lists in-frame clones only, not all of them. The sample holds a few hundred thousand clones, less than 90% seen once. Sequenced sample: peripheral blood. These receptors were taken from a woman aged 45 to 65 with acute or convalescent COVID-19. The CDR3 runs from the conserved cysteine through the conserved F or W. Each record gives: V gene, J gene, CDR3 protein.

TRBV10-3	TRBJ1-2	CAIRLDSNYGYTF
TRBV24-1	TRBJ1-3	CATSDLSGQGASTGTIYF
TRBV29-1	TRBJ2-1	CSGGRDEQFF
TRBV19	TRBJ1-5	CASSAHSGTDSNQPQHF
TRBV14	TRBJ2-1	CASSPRLAGGRRGEQFF
TRBV19	TRBJ1-2	CASSIDLNYGYTF
TRBV4-2	TRBJ1-2	CASSQQTGSNYGYTF
TRBV29-1	TRBJ1-2	CSVGGQGRQDYGYTF
TRBV12-5	TRBJ2-1	CASGLAGGNEQFF
TRBV7-9	TRBJ2-1	CASSFPLAGGENEQFF
TRBV24-1	TRBJ1-4	CATSDPGTGLEKLFF
TRBV19	TRBJ2-2	CASSIRGPGELFF
TRBV11-2	TRBJ2-5	CASSPPTGIWETQYF
TRBV28	TRBJ1-2	CATNGYTF
TRBV24-1	TRBJ1-1	CATSPTGGMNTEAFF
TRBV4-1	TRBJ2-1	CASSQVPGLAAYNEQFF
TRBV7-8	TRBJ1-1	CASSSTLGYTEAFF
TRBV30	TRBJ2-7	CAWSDFDWYEQYF
TRBV27	TRBJ1-5	CASSFYNQPQHF
TRBV9	TRBJ2-5	CASSVSEQETQYF
TRBV30	TRBJ2-7	CAWKDRGGYEQYF
TRBV4-3	TRBJ2-3	CASSRDRGFTDTQYF
TRBV25-1	TRBJ2-7	CASSDGTGIYEQYF
TRBV4-1	TRBJ2-1	CASSQEGLAGYNEQFF
TRBV6-5	TRBJ1-1	CASSYSQGANTEAFF